Detailed here is one TCR beta chain. Exposed study participants had met a COVID-19 case within 2 weeks before entry. As handled by the study authors: Amplification of reference gene primers was used by the study to estimate nucleated cell counts. The table came from immunoSEQ multiplex PCR; TCRdb's copy has only in-frame clones and leaves some out. That table supplies the V and J calls and clone size; D and trimming were determined from the DNA. Here the sample spans 210,000 or so clones, 83% being singletons. The sample belongs to a study of blood T cell repertoires in COVID-19. V dropped 3 bases and J dropped 8 bases, with 14 bases sitting between them. Per germline, CDR1 MDHEN and CDR2 SYDVKM. The CDR3 consists of 14 residues.

This chain uses TRBV28 with TRBJ2-1; D may be TRBD1 (5 bases). Specimen: PBMCs or T cells enriched from blood (not recorded which). The TCR was taken from a woman in her fifties or sixties who had been exposed to COVID-19. CDR3 protein: CASSLQGTKDEQFF. Written as DNA, the CDR3 is TGTGCCAGCAGTTTGCAGGGAACCAAGGATGAGCAGTTCTTC. Supplemented by reference TRBV28 and TRBJ2-1, the full variable domain reads DVKVTQSSRYLVKRTGEKVFLECVQDMDHENMFWYRQDPGLGLRLIYFSYDVKMKEKGDIPEGYSVSREKKERFSLILESASTNQTSMYLCASSLQGTKDEQFFGPGTRLTVL.